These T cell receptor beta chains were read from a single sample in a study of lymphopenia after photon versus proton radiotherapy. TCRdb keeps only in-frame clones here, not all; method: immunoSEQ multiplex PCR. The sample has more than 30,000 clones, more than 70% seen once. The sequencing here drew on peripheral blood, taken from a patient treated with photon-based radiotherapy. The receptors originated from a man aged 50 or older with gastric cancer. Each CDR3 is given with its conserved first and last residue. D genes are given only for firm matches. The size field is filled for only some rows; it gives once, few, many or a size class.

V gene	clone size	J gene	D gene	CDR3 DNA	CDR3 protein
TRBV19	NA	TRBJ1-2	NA	TGTGCCAGTAGTTCCGGAGACAGGAACTATGGCTACACCTTC	CASSSGDRNYGYTF
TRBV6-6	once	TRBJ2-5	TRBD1	TGTGCCAGCAGGCGGACAGGGATGGAGACCCAGTACTTC	CASRRTGMETQYF
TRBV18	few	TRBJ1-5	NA	TGTGCCAGCTCTCCCTCCAGGGAGACTCAGCCCCAGCATTTT	CASSPSRETQPQHF
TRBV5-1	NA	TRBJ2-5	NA	TGCGCCAGCAGCCAAGGGACAACACAAGAGACCCAGTACTTC	CASSQGTTQETQYF
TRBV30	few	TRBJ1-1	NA	TGTGCCTGGAGTGGTTGGGACACTGAAGCTTTCTTT	CAWSGWDTEAFF
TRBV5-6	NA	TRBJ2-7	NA	TGTGCCAGCAGCTACCCCGGGACTCCTGGAAGAGAGCAGTACTTC	CASSYPGTPGREQYF
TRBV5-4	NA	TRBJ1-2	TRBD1	TGTGCCAGCAGCTTGACAGGGGACTATGGCTACACCTTC	CASSLTGDYGYTF
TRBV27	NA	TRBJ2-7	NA	TGTGCCAGCAGCCGACTGGGGGCCGGGGGGTTCTACGAGCAGTACTTC	CASSRLGAGGFYEQYF
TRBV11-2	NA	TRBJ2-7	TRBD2	TGTGCCAGCAGCGGACTAGTTTCTTTCTACGAGCAGTACTTC	CASSGLVSFYEQYF
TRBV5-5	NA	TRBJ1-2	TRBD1	TGTGCCAGCAGCTCGGGACAGGGATGGGGTGGCTACACCTTC	CASSSGQGWGGYTF
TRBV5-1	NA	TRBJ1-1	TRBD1	TGCGCCAGCAGCCCGGGGACAGGGAAGAACACTGAAGCTTTCTTT	CASSPGTGKNTEAFF
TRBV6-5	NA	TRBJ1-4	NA	TGTGCCAGCGCCCCTGGGGACTCTAATGAAAAACTGTTTTTT	CASAPGDSNEKLFF
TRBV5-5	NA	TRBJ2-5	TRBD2	TGTGCCAGCAGCTCTGCTACCGGGACTAGCGGATTTGGGACCCAGTACTTC	CASSSATGTSGFGTQYF
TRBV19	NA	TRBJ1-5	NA	TGTGCCAGTAGTATCCCGGGTCCTGCTGGTCAGCCCCAGCATTTT	CASSIPGPAGQPQHF
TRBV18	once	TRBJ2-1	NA	TGTGCCAGCTCACCACCCAGAGGGGGCTACAATGAGCAGTTCTTC	CASSPPRGGYNEQFF
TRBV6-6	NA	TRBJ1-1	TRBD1	TGTGCCAGCAGTTATTCAACTGGGACAGGGTCTGAAGCTTTCTTT	CASSYSTGTGSEAFF
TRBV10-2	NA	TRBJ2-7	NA	TGCGCCAGCAGTGGGGGACCTGGCCACGAGCAGTACTTC	CASSGGPGHEQYF
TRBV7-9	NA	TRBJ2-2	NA	TGTGCCAGCAGCCCCTCTAGCGAGGTTGGCGGGGAGCTGTTTTTT	CASSPSSEVGGELFF
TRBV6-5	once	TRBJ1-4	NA	TGTACCAGCAGCTTAACGGGGAATGAAAAACTGTTTTTT	CTSSLTGNEKLFF
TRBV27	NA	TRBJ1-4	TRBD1	TGTGCCAGCAGAGAATATCAGGGGGCCGATGAAAAACTGTTTTTT	CASREYQGADEKLFF
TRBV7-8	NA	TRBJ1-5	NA	TGTGCCAGCAGCTTAGGGGCACAGGGCAATCAGCCCCAGCATTTT	CASSLGAQGNQPQHF
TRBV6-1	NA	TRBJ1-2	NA	TGTGCCAGCAGTAAAGAAATCTATGGCTACACCTTC	CASSKEIYGYTF
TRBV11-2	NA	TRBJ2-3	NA	TGTGCCAGCAGCTTAGGCGTAGAAGCTACGCAGTATTTT	CASSLGVEATQYF
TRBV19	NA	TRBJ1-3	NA	TGTGCCAGTAAACCGGGACCGATGAGATCTGGAAACACCATATATTTT	CASKPGPMRSGNTIYF
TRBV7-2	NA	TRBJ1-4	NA	TGTGCCAGCAGCGAGGGACGGACCCTACAAAAACTGTTTTTT	CASSEGRTLQKLFF
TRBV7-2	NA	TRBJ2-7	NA	TGTGCCAGCAGCTTAGCAGGGGCCGACGAGCAGTACTTC	CASSLAGADEQYF
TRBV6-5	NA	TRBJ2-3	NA	TGTGCCAGCAGTTACGGGGCCGGGAACACAGATACGCAGTATTTT	CASSYGAGNTDTQYF
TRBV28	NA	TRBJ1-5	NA	TGTGCCAGCAGTTTCAGACGTAGCAATCAGCCCCAGCATTTT	CASSFRRSNQPQHF
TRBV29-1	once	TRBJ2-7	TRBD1	TGCAGCGTTCGCACCGGGACAGGGGAGTACGAGCAGTACTTC	CSVRTGTGEYEQYF
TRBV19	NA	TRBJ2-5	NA	TGTGCCAGTAGTATAGCTGAGACCCAGTACTTC	CASSIAETQYF